This T cell receptor beta chain stems from a study of T cell repertoires in cytomegalovirus infection. Study details: Shared public TCR beta signatures pointed to both CMV infection and a matching HLA type. Regarding the study as a whole: The cumulative frequency of public TCR beta families identified carriers of CMV plus the relevant HLA.

At least ten counts were recorded for this clonotype. Its antigen is undetermined. TCRdb passed the reads through MiXCR, listing each CDR3 protein once. The data show around 450,000 distinct CDR3 sequences, about 11% seen once. Germline-derived CDR1 and CDR2 are LGHNA and YNFKEQ. The trim removed 1 base at V and 3 bases at J, leaving 2 bases unmatched. This CDR3 comprises 14 residues. The chain recombines TRBV4-2 with TRBJ2-7; TRBD1 matches at 8 bases. The clonotype was recovered from a human donor in good health (CMV status not recorded). Some clones in this sample may be carry-over from other donors' samples. Material: PBMCs. The CDR3 nucleotides read TGTGCCAGCAGCCAAGGAGACAGGGGCTACGAGCAGTACTTC. Amino acid sequence: CASSQGDRGYEQYF.